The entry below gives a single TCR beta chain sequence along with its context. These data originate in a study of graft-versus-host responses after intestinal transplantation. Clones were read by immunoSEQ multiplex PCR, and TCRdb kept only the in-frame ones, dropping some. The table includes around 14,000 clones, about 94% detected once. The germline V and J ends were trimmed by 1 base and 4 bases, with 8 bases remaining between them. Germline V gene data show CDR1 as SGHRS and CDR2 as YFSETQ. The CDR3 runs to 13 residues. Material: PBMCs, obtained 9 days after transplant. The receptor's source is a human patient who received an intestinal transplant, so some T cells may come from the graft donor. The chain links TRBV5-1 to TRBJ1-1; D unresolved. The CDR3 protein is CASSLLRTTEAFF. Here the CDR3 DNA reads TGCGCCAGCAGCTTGTTGCGTACCACTGAAGCTTTCTTT.